What follows are 29 T cell receptor beta chains derived from one specimen sequenced in a study of OX40 agonist ivuxolimab in advanced cancers. TCRdb keeps only in-frame clones here, not all; method: immunoSEQ multiplex PCR. The table lists about 79,000 clones, roughly 84% of them singletons. This specimen was CD4+ or CD8+ T cells sorted from blood, taken in a trial of the OX40 agonist ivuxolimab. These receptors were taken from an adult with an advanced solid tumor such as melanoma, head and neck, liver or kidney cancer.

The chain links TRBV6-1 to TRBJ2-1; TRBD2 agrees at 10 bases. The CDR3 spans 15 residues. Trimming took 5 bases from V and 2 from J; bases not matched to a gene: 3. CDR1 and CDR2 (germline): MNHNS, SASEGT. DNA of the CDR3: TGTGCCAGCAGTCGTACTAGCGGGGCCTACAATGAGCAGTTCTTC. It translates to CASSRTSGAYNEQFF.

V and J are TRBV5-1 and TRBJ1-6, with D maybe TRBD1 (5 bases). Per germline, CDR1 SGHRS and CDR2 YFSETQ. Deletions cut 0 bases from V and 8 bases from J, with 9 bases between. This CDR3 is 14 amino acids long. The CDR3 DNA reads TGCGCCAGCAGCTTGGGGGGCGCGGATTCACCCCTCCACTTT. Protein sequence: CASSLGGADSPLHF.

V usage is TRBV6-6 and J usage is TRBJ1-2; 7 positions match TRBD1. This CDR3 comprises 12 residues. CDR1 and CDR2 (germline): MNHNY, SVGAGI (reference sequence). V lost 7 bases, J lost 8 bases, and 7 bases stayed unmatched. The DNA of the CDR3 is TGTGCCAGCACCCCAGGGGGGAGGGGCTACACCTTC. Translated: CASTPGGRGYTF.

The chain carries TRBV2 and TRBJ2-2, with unresolved D. V was cut by 3 bases and J by 4 bases, with 6 bases left in between. This CDR3 is 13 amino acids long. Germline V gene data show CDR1 as SNHLY and CDR2 as FYNNEI. In nucleotides, the CDR3 is TGTGCCAGCAGTGATGAAGGCACCGGGGAGCTGTTTTTT. This codes for CASSDEGTGELFF. Drawing the rest from reference TRBV2 and TRBJ2-2, the complete variable domain is EPEVTQTPSHQVTQMGQEVILRCVPISNHLYFYWYRQILGQKVEFLVSFYNNEISEKSEIFDDQFSVERPDGSNFTLKIRSTKLEDSAMYFCASSDEGTGELFFGEGSRLTVL.

This chain links TRBV5-1 with TRBJ2-7; tentatively, D is TRBD2 (6 bases). The CDR3 length is 13 residues. Germline lookup yields CDR1 SGHRS and CDR2 YFSETQ. The ends were cut back, 0 bases at V and 5 bases at J, with 9 bases in the middle. CDR3: CASSLGGGDEQYF. CDR3 nucleotides: TGCGCCAGCAGCTTGGGAGGAGGGGACGAGCAGTACTTC.

The chain uses TRBV2 and TRBJ1-4; D is unclear. Per the germline V gene, CDR1 is SNHLY and CDR2 is FYNNEI. The CDR3 sequence is 11 residues long. The V end was cut by 10 bases, the J end by 8 bases, with 11 bases between. The chain's CDR3 is CATVLVEKLFF. Here the CDR3 DNA reads TGTGCCACCGTCCTGGTGGAAAAACTGTTTTTT.

J is TRBJ2-5 and V is TRBV27; D uncertain. Between the trimmed V and J ends, which lost 5 bases and 1 base, there was a span of 20 bases. Germline V gene data show CDR1 as MNHEY and CDR2 as SMNVEV (reference sequence). This CDR3 contains 17 residues. CDR3 in amino acids: CASSDLSQALIQETQYF. The CDR3 bases are TGTGCCAGCAGTGACCTCTCGCAGGCTTTGATCCAAGAGACCCAGTACTTC.

The chain has TRBV7-2 and TRBJ2-2, with D possibly TRBD2 on 6 matching bases. In germline, CDR1 is SGHTA, CDR2 FQGNSA. The CDR3 covers 14 residues. The V end was cut by 8 bases, the J end by 4 bases, with 14 bases between. Written as DNA, the CDR3 is TGTGCCAGCTCGGGGGTTTATTCCACCGGGGAGCTGTTTTTT. Amino acid sequence: CASSGVYSTGELFF.

This chain joins TRBV6-5 and TRBJ1-5; unclear D gene. The CDR3 runs to 13 residues. Germline V gene sequence: CDR1 MNHEY, CDR2 SVGAGI. Trimming took off 6 bases at V and 5 bases at J, with 11 bases between the two ends. The chain's CDR3 is CASRVRTDQPQHF. CDR3 nucleotides: TGTGCCAGCAGGGTCAGAACAGATCAGCCCCAGCATTTT.

This chain links TRBV4-1 with TRBJ2-7; a weak D match, TRBD1 (6 bases). From germline, CDR1 is MGHRA and CDR2 YSYEKL. Deletions cut 6 bases from V and 0 bases from J, with 15 bases between. The CDR3 is made up of 15 amino acids. For the CDR3, the DNA is TGCGCCAGCAGACTTCGGGACACTGACTCCTACGAGCAGTACTTC. This translates into CASRLRDTDSYEQYF.

The CDR3 nucleotides read TGCGCCAGCAGCTTAACCGGGACAACGAACACTGAAGCTTTCTTT. It encodes CASSLTGTTNTEAFF. The J gene is TRBJ1-1, the V gene TRBV5-1, with D possibly matching TRBD1 (6 bases). Germline assignment: CDR1 SGHRS and CDR2 YFSETQ. The V end lost 2 bases, the J end lost 1 base, and 12 bases lay between the germline ends. This CDR3 comprises 15 residues.

V usage is TRBV11-2 and J usage is TRBJ1-2, with a possible D match to TRBD1 (5 bases). From germline, CDR1 is SGHAT and CDR2 FQNNGV. Trimming shortened V by 5 bases and J by 6 bases, and 13 bases separated the two germline ends. The CDR3 has 13 residues. The CDR3 coding sequence is TGTGCCAGCAGCATAGGGGAGGGTAATGGCTACACCTTC. Translated, it gives CASSIGEGNGYTF. Drawing the rest from reference TRBV11-2 and TRBJ1-2, the complete variable domain is EAGVAQSPRYKIIEKRQSVAFWCNPISGHATLYWYQQILGQGPKLLIQFQNNGVVDDSQLPKDRFSAERLKGVDSTLKIQPAKLEDSAVYLCASSIGEGNGYTFGSGTRLTVV.

The table lists this clone with a few counts. CDR3 coding DNA: TGTGCCAGCTCACCGGATCGGTCCCTCCGGGCGGATGGCTACACCTTC. Translated: CASSPDRSLRADGYTF. The chain couples TRBV18 to TRBJ1-2; D unresolved. Germline CDR1 and CDR2: KGHSH and LQKENI. The V and J ends lost 3 bases and 6 bases respectively, with 20 bases between them. The CDR3 sequence is 16 residues long.

The CDR3 here is CASSPPFRDRGNYIQYF. The CDR3 coding sequence is TGTGCCAGCAGCCCCCCATTCCGGGACAGAGGTAACTACATTCAGTACTTC. The chain is built from TRBV7-9 and TRBJ2-4, with 7 bases fitting TRBD1. Germline V gives CDR1 SEHNR, CDR2 FQNEAQ (reference sequence). The CDR3 sequence is 17 residues long. J was trimmed by 8 bases and V by 5 bases; bases with no gene match: 18.

The rearrangement uses TRBV9 and TRBJ2-3, with D maybe TRBD1 (6 bases). V was pared by 0 bases and J by 3 bases, with 14 bases between. The CDR3 loop spans 16 amino acids. Germline V gene data show CDR1 as SGDLS and CDR2 as YYNGEE. The CDR3 reads CASSVAGRGVTDTQYF. In DNA, the CDR3 is TGTGCCAGCAGCGTAGCCGGCAGGGGAGTGACAGATACGCAGTATTTT. Combining the CDR3 with reference TRBV9 and TRBJ2-3 gives the whole variable domain DSGVTQTPKHLITATGQRVTLRCSPRSGDLSVYWYQQSLDQGLQFLIQYYNGEERAKGNILERFSAQQFPDLHSELNLSSLELGDSALYFCASSVAGRGVTDTQYFGPGTRLTVL.

The chain employs TRBV5-1 and TRBJ1-1; no reliable D call. This CDR3 has 12 amino acids. Germline CDR1 is SGHRS and CDR2 is YFSETQ. V lost 4 bases to trimming and J lost 7 bases, with 11 bases between them. CDR3 residues: CASSANINEAFF. The CDR3 DNA sequence: TGCGCCAGCAGCGCCAACATTAATGAAGCTTTCTTT.

This chain connects TRBV27 to TRBJ2-7, with D uncertain. The CDR3 is made up of 14 amino acids. Germline V CDR1 and CDR2: MNHEY, SMNVEV (reference sequence). V lost 2 bases and J 2 bases, leaving 10 bases between the germline ends. DNA of the CDR3: TGTGCCAGCAGTTTAAGGCCGCAGACCTACGAGCAGTACTTC. Residues: CASSLRPQTYEQYF.

The chain recombines TRBV11-1 with TRBJ2-3; D is unresolved. V gave up 1 base and J gave up 3 bases, with 17 bases separating them. The CDR3 is 17 residues long. Looked up from germline, CDR1 is SGHAT and CDR2 is FQDESV (reference sequence). CDR3 nucleotide sequence: TGTGCCAGCAGCTTAGACGATGTGCGCGTCGCTACAGATACGCAGTATTTT. It is translated as CASSLDDVRVATDTQYF.

The rearrangement joins TRBV6-5 to TRBJ1-1; D call uncertain. Germline V CDR1 and CDR2: MNHEY, SVGAGI. The V end lost 5 bases, the J end lost 2 bases, and 9 bases lay between the germline ends. The CDR3 loop spans 13 amino acids. CDR3 DNA sequence: TGTGCCAGCAGTCGGAGCCCTAACACTGAAGCTTTCTTT. Translating gives CASSRSPNTEAFF.

The gene calls are TRBV6-5 and TRBJ2-1, with 9 positions matching TRBD1. The V and J ends lost 0 bases and 9 bases, in that order; junction bases with no gene match: 3. Germline loops: CDR1 MNHEY, CDR2 SVGAGI. This CDR3 region has 14 residues. The CDR3 DNA follows: TGTGCCAGCAGTTACTCCGGACAGGGGCCTGAGCAGTTCTTC. Protein product: CASSYSGQGPEQFF.

The chain employs TRBV19 and TRBJ2-2; no clear D gene. V lost 5 bases and J 0 bases, leaving 7 bases between the germline ends. The CDR3 totals 14 residues. From germline, CDR1 is LNHDA and CDR2 SQIVND (reference sequence). For the CDR3, the DNA is TGTGCCAGTAGTGTTGGGACGAACACCGGGGAGCTGTTTTTT. Protein: CASSVGTNTGELFF.

The chain couples TRBV7-2 to TRBJ1-2; tentatively, D is TRBD1 (6 bases). Trimming cost V 1 base and J 2 bases, with 11 bases left between them. The length of the CDR3 is 15 residues. Germline CDR1 SGHTA, CDR2 FQGNSA. This CDR3 reads CASSLEGGDNYGYTF. The DNA for the CDR3 is TGTGCCAGCAGCTTAGAAGGGGGGGACAACTATGGCTACACCTTC.

This clone is a singleton in its sample. This chain connects TRBV5-8 to TRBJ1-2, with D uncertain. The CDR3 runs 13 residues. Looked up from germline, CDR1 is SGHTS and CDR2 is YDEGEE. V was trimmed by 2 bases and J by 2 bases, leaving 7 bases between them. CDR3: CASSLSENYGYTF. For the CDR3, the DNA is TGTGCCAGCAGCTTATCCGAAAACTATGGCTACACCTTC.

The chain is built from TRBV6-1 and TRBJ2-7; no clear D. CDR3 length: 16 residues. The ends were cut back, 4 bases at V and 1 base at J, with 17 bases in the middle. Germline values: CDR1 MNHNS, CDR2 SASEGT. This CDR3 reads CASSVLVSVHSYEQYF. The CDR3 DNA sequence: TGTGCCAGCAGTGTTCTAGTAAGCGTACATTCCTACGAGCAGTACTTC.

Only a few counts were recorded for this clone. V usage is TRBV4-2 and J usage is TRBJ1-3; the match to TRBD1 covers 8 bases. CDR1 and CDR2 from the germline V gene are LGHNA and YNFKEQ. With V trimmed by 5 bases and J by 0 bases, 9 bases remained unmatched. CDR3 length: 17 amino acids. Here the CDR3 reads CASSERDRLSSGNTIYF. CDR3 nucleotides: TGTGCCAGCAGCGAACGGGACAGGCTGAGCTCTGGAAACACCATATATTTT.

To note about this clone: This sample also contains other DNA sequences that code for the same CDR3. The V call is TRBV28, the J call TRBJ2-3, with 12 bases aligning to TRBD2. Germline V gene sequence: CDR1 MDHEN, CDR2 SYDVKM. This CDR3 region has 15 residues. The trim removed 3 bases at V and 3 bases at J, leaving 1 base unmatched. The CDR3, as DNA: TGTGCCAGCAGTTTGACTAGCGGGAGAACAGATACGCAGTATTTT. Translated: CASSLTSGRTDTQYF.

This chain links TRBV15 with TRBJ1-3; TRBD1 matches 7 bases. V was clipped by 3 bases and J by 0 bases; unmatched bases: 5. The CDR3 contains 16 residues. Germline V gives CDR1 LNHNV, CDR2 YYDKDF (reference sequence). DNA of the CDR3: TGTGCCACCAGCAGCGGGACAGTTGCCTCTGGAAACACCATATATTTT. This translates into CATSSGTVASGNTIYF.

Turning to this clone: The junction does not match germline at one end; this may be a read error. J is TRBJ2-5 and V is TRBV7-7; TRBD1 or TRBD2 may be the D gene (5 bases each). CDR1 and CDR2 from the germline V gene are SSHAT and FNYEAQ (reference sequence). The length of the CDR3 is 14 residues. CDR3 bases: TGTGCTAGCAGCTTAGCGAGGCAGGGAGAGACCCAGTACTTC. Amino acids: CASSLARQGETQYF. Full variable domain (remainder filled in from reference TRBV7-7 and TRBJ2-5): GAGVSQSPRYKVTKRGQDVTLRCDPISSHATLYWYQQALGQGPEFLTYFNYEAQPDKSGLPSDRFSAERPEGSISTLTIQRTEQRDSAMYRCASSLARQGETQYFGPGTRLLVL.

The chain uses TRBV10-3 and TRBJ2-3; D not resolved. The germline V and J ends were trimmed by 6 bases and 3 bases, with 7 bases remaining between them. The CDR3 length is 12 residues. Germline lookup yields CDR1 ENHRY and CDR2 SYGVKD. The CDR3 reads CAIRGITDTQYF. CDR3 bases: TGTGCCATCAGGGGAATAACAGATACGCAGTATTTT.